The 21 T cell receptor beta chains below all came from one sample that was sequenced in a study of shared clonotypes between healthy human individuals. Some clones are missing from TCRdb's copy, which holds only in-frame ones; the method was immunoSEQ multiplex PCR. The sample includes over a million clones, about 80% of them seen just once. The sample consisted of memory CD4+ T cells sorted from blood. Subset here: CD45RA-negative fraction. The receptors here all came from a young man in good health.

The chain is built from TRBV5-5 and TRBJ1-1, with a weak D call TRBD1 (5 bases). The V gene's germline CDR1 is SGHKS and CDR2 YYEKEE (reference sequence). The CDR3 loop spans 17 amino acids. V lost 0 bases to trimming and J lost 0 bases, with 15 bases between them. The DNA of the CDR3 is TGTGCCAGCAGCTTGGACCGCGCCAGGGTTTTGAACACTGAAGCTTTCTTT. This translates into CASSLDRARVLNTEAFF.

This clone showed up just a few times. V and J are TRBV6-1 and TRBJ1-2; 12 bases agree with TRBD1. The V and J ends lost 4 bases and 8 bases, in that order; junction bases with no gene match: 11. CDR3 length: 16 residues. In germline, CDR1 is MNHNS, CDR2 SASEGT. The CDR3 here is CASSAPGTGGPKGYTF. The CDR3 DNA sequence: TGTGCCAGCAGTGCCCCCGGGACAGGGGGCCCTAAAGGCTACACCTTC.

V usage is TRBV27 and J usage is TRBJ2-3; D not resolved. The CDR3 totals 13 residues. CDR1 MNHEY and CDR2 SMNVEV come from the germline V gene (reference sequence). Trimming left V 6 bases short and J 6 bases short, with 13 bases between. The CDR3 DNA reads TGTGCCAGCAGCTCACCACCTCCTGATACGCAGTATTTT. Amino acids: CASSSPPPDTQYF.

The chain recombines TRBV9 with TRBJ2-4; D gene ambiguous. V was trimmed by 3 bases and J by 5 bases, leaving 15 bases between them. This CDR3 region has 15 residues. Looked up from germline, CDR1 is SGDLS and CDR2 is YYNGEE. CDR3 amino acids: CASSALGGRENIQYF. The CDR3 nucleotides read TGTGCCAGCAGCGCCCTCGGTGGTAGAGAAAACATTCAGTACTTC.

The CDR3 here is CASSQTLGARTYEQYF. CDR3 nucleotides: TGCGCCAGCAGCCAAACCCTAGGAGCGAGAACCTACGAGCAGTACTTC. The J gene is TRBJ2-7, the V gene TRBV4-1; D gene ambiguous. The CDR3 extends over 16 amino acids. Trimming left V 2 bases short and J 2 bases short, with 16 bases between. Germline V lookup: CDR1 MGHRA, CDR2 YSYEKL.

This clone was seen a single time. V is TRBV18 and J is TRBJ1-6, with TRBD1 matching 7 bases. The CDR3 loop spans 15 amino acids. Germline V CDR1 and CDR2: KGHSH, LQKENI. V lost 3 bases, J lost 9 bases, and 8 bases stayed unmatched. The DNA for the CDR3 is TGTGCCAGCTCACCTGACAGGGCGGGCGCTTCACCCCTCCACTTT. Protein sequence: CASSPDRAGASPLHF.

CDR3 sequence: CASQDSSYEQYF. The CDR3 nucleotides are TGCGCCAGCCAGGACTCTTCCTACGAGCAGTACTTC. The chain couples TRBV23-1 to TRBJ2-7, with D possibly being TRBD2 (5 bases). TRBV23-1 is filed as an ORF, its function uncertain. V lost 8 bases to trimming and J lost 1 base, with 9 bases between them. The CDR3 runs to 12 residues.

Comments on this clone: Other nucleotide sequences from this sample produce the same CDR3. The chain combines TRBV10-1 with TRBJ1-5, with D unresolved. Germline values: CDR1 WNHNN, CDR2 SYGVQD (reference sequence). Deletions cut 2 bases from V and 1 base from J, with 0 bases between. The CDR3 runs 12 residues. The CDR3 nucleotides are TGCGCCAGCAGTGAGAGCAATCAGCCCCAGCATTTT. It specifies CASSESNQPQHF.

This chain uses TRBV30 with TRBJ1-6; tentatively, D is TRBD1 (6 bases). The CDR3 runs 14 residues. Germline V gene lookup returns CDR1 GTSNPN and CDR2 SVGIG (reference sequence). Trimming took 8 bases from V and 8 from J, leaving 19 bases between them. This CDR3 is CALRGEGRYSPLHF. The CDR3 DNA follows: TGTGCCCTAAGGGGGGAGGGAAGGTATTCACCCCTCCACTTT.

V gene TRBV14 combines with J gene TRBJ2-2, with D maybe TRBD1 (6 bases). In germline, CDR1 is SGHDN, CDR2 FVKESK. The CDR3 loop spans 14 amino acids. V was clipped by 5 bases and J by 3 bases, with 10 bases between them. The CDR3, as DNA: TGTGCCAGCAGCTTTCAGGGGTACACCGGGGAGCTGTTTTTT. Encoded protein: CASSFQGYTGELFF.

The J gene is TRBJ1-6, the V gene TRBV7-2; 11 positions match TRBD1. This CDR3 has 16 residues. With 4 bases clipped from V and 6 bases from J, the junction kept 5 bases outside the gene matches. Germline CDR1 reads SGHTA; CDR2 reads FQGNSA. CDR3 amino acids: CASSSGQGAFNSPLHF. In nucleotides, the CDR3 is TGTGCCAGCAGCTCAGGACAGGGGGCGTTTAATTCACCCCTCCACTTT. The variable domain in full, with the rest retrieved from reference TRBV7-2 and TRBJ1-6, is GAGVSQSPSNKVTEKGKDVELRCDPISGHTALYWYRQSLGQGLEFLIYFQGNSAPDKSGLPSDRFSAERTGGSVSTLTIQRTQQEDSAVYLCASSSGQGAFNSPLHFGNGTRLTVT.

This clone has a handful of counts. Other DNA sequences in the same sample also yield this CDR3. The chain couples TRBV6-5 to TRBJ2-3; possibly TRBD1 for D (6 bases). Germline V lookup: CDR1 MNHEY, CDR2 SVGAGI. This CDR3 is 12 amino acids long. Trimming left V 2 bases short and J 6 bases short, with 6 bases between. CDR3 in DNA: TGTGCCAGCAGTTACAGGGGGGATACGCAGTATTTT. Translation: CASSYRGDTQYF.

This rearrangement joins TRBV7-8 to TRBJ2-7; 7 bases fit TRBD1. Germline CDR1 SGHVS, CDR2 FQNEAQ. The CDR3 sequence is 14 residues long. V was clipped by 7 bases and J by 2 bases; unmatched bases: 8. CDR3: CASTMGQPPYEQYF. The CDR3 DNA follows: TGTGCCAGCACCATGGGACAGCCCCCCTACGAGCAGTACTTC.

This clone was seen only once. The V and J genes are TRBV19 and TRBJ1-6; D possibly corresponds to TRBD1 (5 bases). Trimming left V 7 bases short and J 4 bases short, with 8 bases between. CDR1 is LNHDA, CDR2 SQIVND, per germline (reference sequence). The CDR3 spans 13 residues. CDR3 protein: CASTGQYNSPLHF. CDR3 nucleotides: TGTGCCAGTACGGGGCAGTATAATTCACCCCTCCACTTT.

CDR3 in amino acids: CASSVLLQGPGANVLTF. In DNA, the CDR3 is TGTGCCAGTAGTGTCCTACTACAGGGGCCTGGGGCCAACGTCCTGACTTTC. This chain links TRBV19 with TRBJ2-6; the match to TRBD1 covers 7 bases. The CDR3 length is 17 residues. Germline loops: CDR1 LNHDA, CDR2 SQIVND (reference sequence). The J segment lost 2 bases and the V segment lost 5 bases, leaving 9 bases of the junction unmatched.

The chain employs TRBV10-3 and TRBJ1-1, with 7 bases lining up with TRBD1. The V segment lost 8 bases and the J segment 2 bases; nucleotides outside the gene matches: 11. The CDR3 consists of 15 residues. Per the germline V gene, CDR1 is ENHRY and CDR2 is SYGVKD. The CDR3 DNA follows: TGTGCCATCTCCCCGCAGGGGGGGGCAAACACTGAAGCTTTCTTT. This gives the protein CAISPQGGANTEAFF.

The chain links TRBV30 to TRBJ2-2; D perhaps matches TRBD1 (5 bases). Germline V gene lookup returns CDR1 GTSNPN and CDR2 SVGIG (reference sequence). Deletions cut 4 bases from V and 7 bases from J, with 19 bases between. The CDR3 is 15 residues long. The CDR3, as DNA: TGTGCCTGGACGGAAGTCAGTGGGGCCTTCGGGGAGCTGTTTTTT. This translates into CAWTEVSGAFGELFF.

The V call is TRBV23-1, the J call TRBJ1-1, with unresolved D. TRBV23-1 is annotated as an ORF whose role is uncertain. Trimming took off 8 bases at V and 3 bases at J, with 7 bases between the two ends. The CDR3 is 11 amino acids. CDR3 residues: CASSRDTEAFF. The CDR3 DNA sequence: TGCGCCAGCTCTCGGGACACTGAAGCTTTCTTT.

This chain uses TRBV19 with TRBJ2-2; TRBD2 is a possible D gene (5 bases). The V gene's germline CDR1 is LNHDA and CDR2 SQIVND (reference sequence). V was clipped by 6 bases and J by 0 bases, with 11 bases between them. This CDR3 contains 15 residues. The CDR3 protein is CASREAAANTGELFF. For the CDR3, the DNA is TGTGCCAGTAGGGAGGCCGCGGCGAACACCGGGGAGCTGTTTTTT. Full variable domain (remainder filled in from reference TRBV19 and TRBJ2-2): DGGITQSPKYLFRKEGQNVTLSCEQNLNHDAMYWYRQDPGQGLRLIYYSQIVNDFQKGDIAEGYSVSREKKESFPLTVTSAQKNPTAFYLCASREAAANTGELFFGEGSRLTVL.

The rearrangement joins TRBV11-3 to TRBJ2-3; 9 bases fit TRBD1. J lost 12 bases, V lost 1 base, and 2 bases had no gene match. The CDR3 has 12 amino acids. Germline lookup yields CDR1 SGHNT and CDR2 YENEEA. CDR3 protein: CASSLGTGVQYF. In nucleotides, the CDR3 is TGTGCCAGCAGCTTAGGGACAGGGGTACAGTATTTT. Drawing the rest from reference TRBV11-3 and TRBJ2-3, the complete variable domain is EAGVVQSPRYKIIEKKQPVAFWCNPISGHNTLYWYLQNLGQGPELLIRYENEEAVDDSQLPKDRFSAERLKGVDSTLKIQPAELGDSAVYLCASSLGTGVQYFGPGTRLTVL.

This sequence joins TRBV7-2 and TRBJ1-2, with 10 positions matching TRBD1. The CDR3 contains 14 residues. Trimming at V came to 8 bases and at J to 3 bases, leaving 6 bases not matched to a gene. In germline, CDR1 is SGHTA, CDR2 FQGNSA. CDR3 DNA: TGTGCCAGCTCTCGGACAGGGGGAGACTATGGCTACACCTTC. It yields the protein CASSRTGGDYGYTF.